Each of the 21 T cell receptor beta chains below was sequenced from the same sample in a study of blood T cell repertoires in COVID-19 (TCRdb year 2020). The library relied on the immunoSEQ multiplex PCR assay. TCRdb re-hosts the immuneACCESS table, in-frame sequences only. Its copies lack some clones; in the studies checked, an unresolved V gene accounts for under half of them, and the cause for the rest is not known. The sample table contains roughly 250,000 clones; only one count was recorded for about 87% of them. The top ten hold 2.5% to 3.5% of the sample. Material: PBMCs or T cells enriched from blood (not recorded which). All receptors derive from a woman in her thirties or forties who had been exposed to COVID-19.

DNA for the CDR3: TGCGCCAGCAGCTCCCCCAGAGGCCGGGACAGGGTATCCTACGAGCAGTACTTC. Its translation is CASSSPRGRDRVSYEQYF. The J gene is TRBJ2-7, the V gene TRBV4-1; the match to TRBD1 covers 9 bases. Trimming cost V 5 bases and J 1 base; bases outside gene matches: 15. The length of the CDR3 is 18 residues. The germline V gene has CDR1 MGHRA and CDR2 YSYEKL.

The chain uses TRBV10-1 and TRBJ2-3, with 8 positions matching TRBD1. V was clipped by 6 bases and J by 6 bases; unmatched bases: 8. There are 14 residues in the CDR3. CDR1 and CDR2 (germline): WNHNN, SYGVQD (reference sequence). In DNA form, the CDR3 reads TGCGCCAGCAGCCTCAGGGGGCGATCGGATACGCAGTATTTT. Amino acids: CASSLRGRSDTQYF.

To note about this clone: An end of the junction does not agree with germline; a read error may underlie this. This chain connects TRBV5-1 to TRBJ1-2; possible D gene TRBD1, 6 bases. The V gene's germline CDR1 is SGHRS and CDR2 YFSETQ. CDR3 length: 14 amino acids. The CDR3 is CASSPQDSRGGYTF. The CDR3, as DNA: TGTGCCAGCAGCCCCCAGGACAGTAGGGGAGGCTACACCTTC. Together with reference TRBV5-1 and TRBJ1-2, the CDR3 gives the full variable domain: KAGVTQTPRYLIKTRGQQVTLSCSPISGHRSVSWYQQTPGQGLQFLFEYFSETQRNKGNFPGRFSGRQFSNSRSEMNVSTLELGDSALYLCASSPQDSRGGYTFGSGTRLTVV.

This chain uses TRBV7-6 with TRBJ1-6, with D hard to call. This CDR3 region has 15 residues. V was pared by 2 bases and J by 0 bases, with 5 bases between. Germline V gene lookup returns CDR1 SGHVS and CDR2 FNYEAQ. CDR3 sequence (DNA): TGTGCCAGCAGCTTAACAAGCTCCTATAATTCACCCCTCCACTTT. As protein: CASSLTSSYNSPLHF. The full variable domain, its missing parts supplied by reference TRBV7-6 and TRBJ1-6, is GAGVSQSPRYKVTKRGQDVALRCDPISGHVSLYWYRQALGQGPEFLTYFNYEAQQDKSGLPNDRFSAERPEGSISTLTIQRTEQRDSAMYRCASSLTSSYNSPLHFGNGTRLTVT.

This chain links TRBV5-4 with TRBJ2-1; D might be TRBD2 (6 bases). Trimming left V 2 bases short and J 7 bases short, with 16 bases between. The CDR3 sequence is 15 residues long. Germline-derived CDR1 and CDR2 are SGHNT and YYREEE (reference sequence). In DNA, the CDR3 is TGTGCCAGCAGCTTTCAGGCTAGCGCCCGAAATGAGCAGTTCTTC. Amino acids: CASSFQASARNEQFF.

The CDR3 sequence is CASSERQGAYQDTEAFF. CDR3 coding DNA: TGTGCCAGCAGTGAGCGACAGGGGGCTTATCAAGACACTGAAGCTTTCTTT. This sequence joins TRBV6-2 or TRBV6-3 and TRBJ1-1, with 10 bases that match TRBD1. Germline V lookup: CDR1 MNHEY, CDR2 SVGEGT. V trimming: 5 bases; J trimming: 3 bases; junction bases outside the gene matches: 12. This CDR3 has 17 residues.

The CDR3 sequence: CASTRTGYNSPLHF. The CDR3 DNA follows: TGTGCCAGCACCCGGACAGGATATAATTCACCCCTCCACTTT. The chain combines TRBV7-2 with TRBJ1-6, with 7 bases that match TRBD1. V shed 7 bases, J shed 4 bases, and the junction held 4 bases outside the gene matches. CDR3 size: 14 residues. Germline CDR1 SGHTA, CDR2 FQGNSA.

This sequence joins TRBV6-2 or TRBV6-3 and TRBJ1-2; no reliable D call. This CDR3 has 14 amino acids. Germline V CDR1 and CDR2: MNHEY, SVGEGT. Trimming stripped 2 bases from V and 0 bases from J, with 7 bases between. CDR3 protein: CASSYLAANYGYTF. The CDR3 DNA reads as TGTGCCAGCAGTTACCTGGCGGCTAACTATGGCTACACCTTC.

This chain joins TRBV5-1 and TRBJ2-7, with TRBD2 as a possible D gene (6 bases). This CDR3 is built from 15 residues. The germline CDR1 and CDR2 sequences are SGHRS and YFSETQ. Trimming left V 0 bases short and J 0 bases short, with 10 bases between. CDR3 amino acids: CASSLEAGSSYEQYF. The CDR3 DNA reads TGCGCCAGCAGCTTGGAGGCGGGGAGCTCCTACGAGCAGTACTTC.

The chain carries TRBV19 and TRBJ2-7; 9 bases are a match to TRBD1. The V segment lost 10 bases and the J segment 3 bases; nucleotides outside the gene matches: 7. Germline assignment: CDR1 LNHDA and CDR2 SQIVND (reference sequence). This CDR3 has 13 residues. The CDR3 region has the DNA TGTGCCACCGGGGGACAGGGTGTCTACGAGCAGTACTTC. It specifies CATGGQGVYEQYF.

This chain connects TRBV7-6 to TRBJ2-1; D is possibly TRBD1 (5 bases). V lost 2 bases to trimming and J lost 3 bases, with 8 bases between them. The CDR3 has 14 residues. Germline CDR1 and CDR2: SGHVS and FNYEAQ. CDR3: CASSLIQGYNEQFF. In DNA, the CDR3 is TGTGCCAGCAGCTTAATCCAGGGCTACAATGAGCAGTTCTTC.

The chain couples TRBV10-3 to TRBJ1-3; no definite D call. This CDR3 spans 15 amino acids. Looked up from germline, CDR1 is ENHRY and CDR2 is SYGVKD. Between the trimmed V and J ends, which lost 3 bases and 0 bases, there was a span of 9 bases. CDR3 region: CAISDPVSSGNTIYF. The CDR3 region has the DNA TGTGCCATCAGTGACCCTGTGAGCTCTGGAAACACCATATATTTT.

This clone has a single count. This rearrangement joins TRBV6-2 or TRBV6-3 to TRBJ1-4; tentatively, D is TRBD1 (6 bases). The CDR3 runs to 16 residues. Germline lookup yields CDR1 MNHEY and CDR2 SVGEGT. Trimming cost V 4 bases and J 5 bases, with 17 bases left between them. The chain's CDR3 is CASSSTTGTQNEKLFF. CDR3 in DNA: TGTGCCAGCAGTTCCACAACCGGGACACAGAATGAAAAACTGTTTTTT.

The V gene is TRBV11-3, the J gene TRBJ2-3; 11 bases agree with TRBD1. The CDR3 is made up of 17 amino acids. Germline CDR1 and CDR2: SGHNT and YENEEA. The V and J ends lost 0 bases and 4 bases, in that order; junction bases with no gene match: 6. As DNA, the CDR3 is TGTGCCAGCAGCTTAGATAACTGGGACAGGGGGTCAGATACGCAGTATTTT. This sequence encodes CASSLDNWDRGSDTQYF.

This chain uses TRBV24-1 with TRBJ1-3, with D perhaps matching TRBD1 (5 bases). CDR3 size: 13 residues. Germline loops: CDR1 KGHDR, CDR2 SFDVKD. The V gene lost 6 bases and the J gene lost 3 bases, with 8 bases spanning the gap. CDR3 region: CATSQGGGNTIYF. The CDR3 nucleotides are TGTGCCACCAGTCAGGGAGGTGGAAACACCATATATTTT.

The J gene is TRBJ1-2, the V gene TRBV7-2; TRBD1 aligns across 8 bases. V shed 1 base and J 2 bases; nucleotides not matched to a gene: 6. CDR1 and CDR2 from the germline V gene are SGHTA and FQGNSA. This CDR3 region has 16 residues. CDR3 bases: TGTGCCAGCAGCTTAGGGGGACAGGAACGGAACTATGGCTACACCTTC. Amino acids: CASSLGGQERNYGYTF.

The chain joins TRBV4-2 to TRBJ1-1; maybe TRBD1 (5 bases). The V end was cut by 4 bases, the J end by 3 bases, with 12 bases between. The CDR3 length is 14 residues. CDR1 is LGHNA and CDR2 is YNFKEQ in the germline V gene. CDR3 nucleotide sequence: TGTGCCAGCAGCCCAATCGACAGATACACTGAAGCTTTCTTT. Encoded protein: CASSPIDRYTEAFF.

The chain has TRBV6-5 and TRBJ2-2; 9 nucleotides align to TRBD1. J lost 5 bases, V lost 6 bases, and 7 bases had no gene match. The CDR3 length is 15 residues. Germline CDR1 reads MNHEY; CDR2 reads SVGAGI. The CDR3, as DNA: TGTGCCAGCAGGATAGACAGGGGGATAACCGGGGAGCTGTTTTTT. Translation: CASRIDRGITGELFF.

V is TRBV19 and J is TRBJ1-1, with D tentatively TRBD1 (5 bases). The CDR3 has 17 amino acids. Germline V gives CDR1 LNHDA, CDR2 SQIVND (reference sequence). V was clipped by 2 bases and J by 6 bases, with 22 bases between them. The CDR3 DNA reads as TGTGCCAGTAGTATAATTGCACGCGGGGCGGTTGGCTCTGAAGCTTTCTTT. It is translated as CASSIIARGAVGSEAFF.

The chain has TRBV5-4 and TRBJ2-1, with 7 bases matching TRBD2. Germline V lookup: CDR1 SGHNT, CDR2 YYREEE (reference sequence). The CDR3 length is 14 residues. Germline trimming cut 2 bases from V and 4 bases from J; bases unmatched to any gene: 3. Here the CDR3 reads CASSFGGSYNEQFF. DNA of the CDR3: TGTGCCAGCAGCTTTGGCGGGAGTTACAATGAGCAGTTCTTC.

About this clone: At one end, the junction sequence differs from germline, possibly due to a read error. V usage is TRBV5-1 and J usage is TRBJ1-1; tentative D call: TRBD1 (6 bases). CDR1 is SGHRS, CDR2 YFSETQ, per germline. This CDR3 region has 13 residues. In DNA, the CDR3 is TGTGCCAGCAGCTACAGGGTGGACACTGAAGCTTTCTTT. This codes for CASSYRVDTEAFF.